This is a list of T cell receptor beta chains from one sample in a study of regulatory T cells in long-lasting Graves disease. MiXCR, run by TCRdb on the multiplex PCR reads, gives a single entry per CDR3 protein. The sample comprises about 240,000 distinct CDR3 sequences, about 19% of which are singletons, and around 14% rests with the top ten. Sequenced here: peripheral blood mononuclear cells (PBMCs), sampled at new diagnosis, from a patient treated with antithyroid drugs. All receptors derive from a female donor with Graves disease. Both conserved end residues are part of each CDR3. D genes are given only for firm matches. A clone size is listed for some rows: how often the clone was seen (once, few, many), or a class if it is expanded.

clone size,D gene,V gene,J gene,CDR3 protein,CDR3 DNA
few,NA,TRBV5-4,TRBJ2-3,CASSSESGLSTDTQYF,TGTGCCAGCAGCTCAGAAAGCGGACTAAGCACAGATACGCAGTATTTT
many,NA,TRBV24-1,TRBJ2-1,CATSVNSYSGEQFF,TGTGCCACCAGTGTTAATTCGTATTCAGGTGAGCAGTTCTTC
many,NA,TRBV2,TRBJ2-7,CASSRDSISYEQYF,TGTGCCAGCAGTCGGGACTCTATCTCCTACGAGCAGTACTTC
many,NA,TRBV7-2,TRBJ1-3,CASSLRQMNTIYF,TGTGCCAGCAGCTTAAGACAGATGAACACCATATATTTT
few,TRBD1,TRBV15,TRBJ1-5,CATSGQGANQPQHF,TGTGCCACCAGCGGGCAGGGGGCGAATCAGCCCCAGCATTTT
many,TRBD2,TRBV12-3/TRBV12-4,TRBJ2-3,CASSRTSGRKADTQYF,TGTGCCAGCAGTCGGACTAGCGGGAGGAAGGCAGATACGCAGTATTTT
many,TRBD1,TRBV12-3/TRBV12-4,TRBJ1-5,CASSSTRQGLGQPQHF,TGTGCCAGCAGTTCTACGAGACAGGGCCTCGGTCAGCCCCAGCATTTT
many,NA,TRBV6-1,TRBJ1-5,CASSEAGESNQPQHF,TGTGCCAGCAGTGAAGCCGGGGAAAGCAATCAGCCCCAGCATTTT
NA,TRBD1,TRBV28,TRBJ2-7,CASSSPGQGVRGEQYF,TGTGCCAGCAGTTCGCCGGGACAGGGGGTAAGGGGCGAGCAGTACTTC
NA,NA,TRBV6-1,TRBJ2-1,CASSPGGTRNEQFF,TGTGCCAGCAGTCCGGGCGGCACGAGGAATGAGCAGTTCTTC
medium-sized,NA,TRBV12-3/TRBV12-4,TRBJ2-7,CASKGVSYEQYF,TGTGCCAGCAAGGGGGTCTCCTACGAGCAGTACTTC
many,NA,TRBV5-1,TRBJ1-1,CASSLIPDRRHNTEAFF,TGTGCCAGCAGCTTGATCCCTGACAGACGGCACAACACTGAAGCTTTCTTT
NA,NA,TRBV11-2,TRBJ1-2,CASSLGWTDKINYGYAF,TGTGCCAGCAGCTTGGGCTGGACGGACAAAATTAACTATGGCTACGCCTTC
few,NA,TRBV6-2/TRBV6-3,TRBJ1-6,CASSLGTRDSPLHF,TGTGCCAGCAGTTTGGGGACACGGGATTCACCCCTCCACTTT
many,NA,TRBV7-2,TRBJ2-1,CASQPGKYNEQFF,TGTGCCAGCCAACCGGGGAAATACAATGAGCAGTTCTTC
many,NA,TRBV10-3,TRBJ2-5,CAISLREGGGQETQYF,TGTGCCATCAGCCTACGAGAGGGTGGGGGACAAGAGACCCAGTACTTC
many,NA,TRBV7-8,TRBJ2-7,CASSLIPGGQYEQYF,TGTGCCAGCAGCTTAATCCCAGGGGGGCAATACGAGCAGTACTTC
NA,TRBD2,TRBV27,TRBJ2-1,CASRIQTSGSRNEQFF,TGTGCCAGCAGGATCCAGACTAGCGGGAGTAGGAATGAGCAGTTCTTC
many,TRBD2,TRBV10-3,TRBJ2-3,CAISARDLFIGLADTDTQYF,TGTGCCATCAGTGCCCGAGACCTGTTTATCGGACTAGCGGACACAGATACGCAGTATTTT
once,NA,TRBV5-1,TRBJ2-1,CASSLAQGNEQFF,TGCGCCAGCAGCTTGGCGCAGGGCAATGAGCAGTTCTTC
many,TRBD2,TRBV20-1,TRBJ2-5,CSARGASGREETQYF,TGCAGTGCCCGGGGGGCTAGCGGGAGGGAAGAGACCCAGTACTTC
NA,NA,TRBV5-5,TRBJ1-2,CASSPGQLMDGYTF,TGTGCCAGCAGCCCTGGTCAATTGATGGATGGCTACACCTTC
few,TRBD1,TRBV10-3,TRBJ1-1,CAISDIGTGYTEAFF,TGTGCCATCAGTGATATCGGGACAGGTTACACTGAAGCTTTCTTT
many,NA,TRBV7-2,TRBJ1-5,CASSLGPGIRNQPQHF,TGTGCCAGCAGCTTAGGTCCCGGGATCCGCAATCAGCCCCAGCATTTT
NA,NA,TRBV9,TRBJ2-5,CASSVGWSGPPQETQYF,TGTGCCAGCAGCGTAGGCTGGAGCGGGCCTCCTCAAGAGACCCAGTACTTC
many,NA,TRBV5-1,TRBJ1-2,CASSYGTGNYGYTF,TGCGCCAGCAGCTATGGAACAGGGAACTATGGCTACACCTTC
many,NA,TRBV20-1,TRBJ2-1,CSATGDLNNEQFF,TGCAGTGCTACCGGGGACCTGAATAATGAGCAGTTCTTC
NA,NA,TRBV4-1,TRBJ2-4,CASSPRQGETKNIQYF,TGCGCCAGCAGCCCTCGGCAGGGAGAAACCAAAAACATTCAGTACTTC
many,TRBD1,TRBV6-1,TRBJ2-5,CASSTGEETQYF,TGTGCCAGCAGTACAGGGGAAGAGACCCAGTACTTC
few,TRBD1,TRBV7-6,TRBJ1-3,CASSSGTGSGNTIYF,TGTGCCAGCAGCTCCGGGACAGGCTCTGGAAACACCATATATTTT
NA,NA,TRBV12-5,TRBJ1-5,CASGPWALNQPQHF,TGTGCTTCTGGGCCCTGGGCCCTTAATCAGCCCCAGCATTTT
many,NA,TRBV14,TRBJ2-3,CASSQESSWTAYSTQGRTDTQYF,TGTGCCAGCAGCCAAGAAAGCAGTTGGACAGCATACTCGACCCAGGGACGCACAGATACGCAGTATTTT
few,NA,TRBV20-1,TRBJ2-2,CSARTLAGELFF,TGCAGTGCTAGGACCCTAGCCGGGGAGCTGTTTTTT
many,TRBD1,TRBV28,TRBJ1-2,CASSLRDRAVYGYTF,TGTGCCAGTAGCCTCCGGGACAGGGCCGTCTATGGCTACACCTTC
many,TRBD1,TRBV7-9,TRBJ1-6,CASSAQGQDSPLHF,TGTGCCAGCAGCGCACAAGGACAGGATTCACCCCTCCACTTT